This T cell receptor beta chain is drawn from a study of early T cells in non-severe SARS-CoV-2 infection. Study-level information: Bulk RNA taken from unsorted whole blood was sequenced, leaving chains unpaired.

The CDR3 loop spans 13 amino acids. The germline V and J ends were trimmed by 4 bases and 9 bases, with 13 bases remaining between them. The V gene's germline CDR1 is KGHSH and CDR2 LQKENI. TCRdb called the 5' RACE reads again in MiXCR, with one record for every CDR3 protein. The profile shows 45,000 to 65,000 distinct CDR3 sequences, about 9.3% of them singletons. This clonotype was detected ten times or more. Sequencing was carried out using whole blood. This receptor was identified in an adult who was a healthcare worker with PCR-confirmed SARS-CoV-2 infection or an uninfected control (not recorded which). V is TRBV18 and J is TRBJ1-5; possibly TRBD1 for D (5 bases). CDR3 nucleotide sequence: TGTGCCAGCTCACGGGGAGGGGACGGGCCCCAGCATTTT. Translated, it gives CASSRGGDGPQHF.